A single sample is the source of the 10 T cell receptor beta chains below, sequenced in a study of T cell repertoires in cytomegalovirus infection. MiXCR, applied by TCRdb to the reads, yields one record per CDR3 protein. Of around 100,000 distinct CDR3 sequences in the sample, around 45% were seen once. No antigen is known for these receptors. This sample comprised CD8+ T cells from cultured PBMCs, obtained from culture after CMV antigen stimulation. Receptors originate from a human donor in good health (CMV status not recorded). Some clones in this sample may be carry-over from other donors' samples.

CDR3 sequence reads: CASGAGGEQYF. As DNA, the CDR3 is TGTGCCAGCGGAGCAGGCGGCGAGCAGTACTTC. This chain connects TRBV12-3 or TRBV12-4 to TRBJ2-7; D is unresolved. V lost 8 bases and J 6 bases, leaving 11 bases between the germline ends. This CDR3 contains 11 residues.

This clonotype was recorded many times. The chain links TRBV4-1 to TRBJ2-7; 11 nucleotides align to TRBD2. J was trimmed by 3 bases and V by 3 bases; bases with no gene match: 7. CDR1 is MGHRA, CDR2 YSYEKL, per germline. The CDR3 spans 16 residues. This chain's CDR3 is CASSQELAGVFYEQYF. CDR3 bases: TGCGCCAGCAGCCAGGAACTAGCGGGGGTGTTCTACGAGCAGTACTTC.

V is TRBV7-2 and J is TRBJ2-3; D is unresolved. The CDR3 is 13 amino acids. Trimming shortened V by 4 bases and J by 0 bases, and 5 bases separated the two germline ends. Germline CDR1 reads SGHTA; CDR2 reads FQGNSA. The CDR3 spells CASSYSSTDTQYF. The DNA of the CDR3 is TGTGCCAGCAGCTATTCTAGCACAGATACGCAGTATTTT.

The chain links TRBV6-1 to TRBJ1-1; maybe TRBD1 (5 bases). This CDR3 is built from 13 residues. V lost 6 bases and J lost 3, with 11 bases in between. Germline CDR1 and CDR2: MNHNS and SASEGT. CDR3 coding DNA: TGTGCCAGCAGGATTGACAGCTACACTGAAGCTTTCTTT. This encodes CASRIDSYTEAFF.

This clonotype appeared once. The chain employs TRBV5-4 and TRBJ2-5, with D unclear. In germline, CDR1 is SGHNT, CDR2 YYREEE (reference sequence). CDR3 length: 14 residues. The V end was cut by 2 bases, the J end by 5 bases, with 13 bases between. As DNA, the CDR3 is TGTGCCAGCAGCTTAAGCCCGCCCAAGGAGACCCAGTACTTC. Its translation is CASSLSPPKETQYF.

This rearrangement joins TRBV12-3 or TRBV12-4 to TRBJ2-7, with D unclear. The CDR3 has 12 residues. The V end lost 5 bases, the J end lost 2 bases, and 7 bases lay between the germline ends. CDR3 residues: CASSQGPYEQYF. Here the CDR3 DNA reads TGTGCCAGCAGTCAAGGACCCTACGAGCAGTACTTC.

The gene calls are TRBV2 and TRBJ2-1, with 13 bases matching TRBD2. V shed 6 bases and J 9 bases; nucleotides not matched to a gene: 2. The CDR3 extends over 13 amino acids. Germline values: CDR1 SNHLY, CDR2 FYNNEI. CDR3 sequence reads: CASRLAGGSEQFF. In nucleotides, the CDR3 is TGTGCCAGCAGACTAGCGGGGGGGAGTGAGCAGTTCTTC.

The rearrangement joins TRBV11-1 to TRBJ1-1; D is uncertain. The CDR3 length is 18 residues. The germline CDR1 and CDR2 sequences are SGHAT and FQDESV (reference sequence). Trimming stripped 4 bases from V and 0 bases from J, with 21 bases between. CDR3 amino acids: CASSSPTQLTLMNTEAFF. The CDR3 DNA reads TGTGCCAGCAGCTCCCCGACCCAACTTACCCTAATGAACACTGAAGCTTTCTTT. The full variable domain, its missing parts supplied by reference TRBV11-1 and TRBJ1-1, is EAEVAQSPRYKITEKSQAVAFWCDPISGHATLYWYRQILGQGPELLVQFQDESVVDDSQLPKDRFSAERLKGVDSTLKIQPAELGDSAMYLCASSSPTQLTLMNTEAFFGQGTRLTVV.

The rearrangement links TRBV2 to TRBJ2-3; D gene ambiguous. Germline CDR1 is SNHLY and CDR2 is FYNNEI. V gave up 5 bases and J gave up 4 bases, with 13 bases separating them. This CDR3 region has 14 residues. The CDR3: CASSMQTGADTQYF. CDR3 bases: TGTGCCAGCAGTATGCAGACGGGCGCAGATACGCAGTATTTT.

This clonotype was seen a handful of times. The chain links TRBV15 to TRBJ1-2, with D perhaps matching TRBD1 (5 bases). The V and J ends lost 5 bases and 4 bases respectively, with 14 bases between them. The germline V gene has CDR1 LNHNV and CDR2 YYDKDF (reference sequence). CDR3 length: 14 amino acids. The CDR3 DNA reads as TGTGCCACCAGCCCCTACCCCGACAGCTATGGCTACACCTTC. Amino acid sequence: CATSPYPDSYGYTF.